Listed below are T cell receptor beta chains from one sample, sequenced in a study of T cells in Graves' hyperthyroidism and ophthalmopathy. TCRdb re-called the multiplex PCR reads with MiXCR, one entry per CDR3 protein. The profile shows a few hundred thousand distinct CDR3 sequences, roughly 15% of them singletons. Input material: blood. The receptors were gathered from a woman between 35 and 50 years old with Graves' ophthalmopathy. CDR3s include the opening cysteine and the closing phenylalanine or tryptophan. The D gene is left open where the match is weak. Clone sizes are given selectively: once, few, many, or a class where the clone is expanded.

J gene,D gene,clone size,V gene,CDR3 DNA,CDR3 protein
TRBJ2-5,-,many,TRBV5-1,TGCGCCAGCAGCTTGGTGGGGGGCACTCAAGAGACCCAGTACTTC,CASSLVGGTQETQYF
TRBJ1-1,-,-,TRBV20-1,TGCAGTGCTGCTAGACAGATGAACACTGAAGCTTTCTTT,CSAARQMNTEAFF
TRBJ1-3,TRBD1,-,TRBV2,TGTGCCAGTCACAGGGGGCCTGGAAACACCATATATTTT,CASHRGPGNTIYF
TRBJ2-5,-,-,TRBV20-1,TGCAGTGCTAGTCCCGTAGGGCTAGCGACTTTCCAAGAGACCCAGTACTTC,CSASPVGLATFQETQYF
TRBJ2-1,-,few,TRBV27,TGTGCCAGCAGTCCAACGCCGGGACGGAAAAACTACAATGAGCAGTTCTTC,CASSPTPGRKNYNEQFF
TRBJ2-1,TRBD2,many,TRBV20-1,TGCAGTGCTAGAGGGACTAGCGGGGGGACGACCTACAATGAGCAGTTCTTC,CSARGTSGGTTYNEQFF
TRBJ2-3,TRBD2,-,TRBV20-1,TGCAGTGCCGGGGGAGGGGCAGGGAGCACAGATACGCAGTATTTT,CSAGGGAGSTDTQYF
TRBJ1-3,-,-,TRBV18,TGTGCCAGCTCACCGATCGGACAGCTCTCTGGAGACACCATATATTTT,CASSPIGQLSGDTIYF
TRBJ1-1,-,few,TRBV5-1,TGCGCCAGCAGCTTGCAGGGTCGGGGTCGGAACACTGAAGCTTTCTTT,CASSLQGRGRNTEAFF
TRBJ1-1,TRBD1,few,TRBV7-9,TGTGCCAGCAGCCGGAGCAGGGGGCAACTCACTGAAGCTTTCTTT,CASSRSRGQLTEAFF
TRBJ2-7,-,-,TRBV11-2,TGTGCCAGCAGCTTACCTGTCTACGAGCAGTACTTC,CASSLPVYEQYF
TRBJ1-6,-,once,TRBV7-9,TGTGCCAGCAGCTTAGGCGCGAGTAAGGATTCACCCCTCCACTTT,CASSLGASKDSPLHF
TRBJ2-5,-,many,TRBV2,TGTGCCAGCAGTGATCGAGCGTGGCAAGAGACCCAGTACTTC,CASSDRAWQETQYF
TRBJ1-5,-,many,TRBV6-1,TGTGCCAGCAGTCCCGGACGGGTCGGCAATCAGCCCCAGCATTTT,CASSPGRVGNQPQHF
TRBJ2-5,-,few,TRBV6-1,TGTGCGGGAAGGGGGGACTGGGACCGCGGAGAGACCCAGTACTTC,CAGRGDWDRGETQYF
TRBJ1-5,-,few,TRBV20-1,TGCAGTGCTAGTCGGACGCTTATCAATCAGCCCCAGCATTTT,CSASRTLINQPQHF
TRBJ2-1,-,-,TRBV7-9,TGTGCCAGCAGCCCAAAGGAGGGGGTCGCCTACAATGAGCAGTTCTTC,CASSPKEGVAYNEQFF
TRBJ1-6,-,-,TRBV6-1,TGTGCCAGCATGGCCTGGGGGAGTGGACATAATTCACCCCTCCACTTT,CASMAWGSGHNSPLHF
TRBJ2-3,-,few,TRBV20-1,TGCAGTGCTTCAGACTTGGTCTCTAGCACAGATACGCAGTATTTT,CSASDLVSSTDTQYF
TRBJ2-2,TRBD2,few,TRBV9,TGTGCCAGCAGCGTAGCTGGGGGACTAGCGGAGAACACCGGGGAGCTGTTTTTT,CASSVAGGLAENTGELFF
TRBJ1-6,-,few,TRBV28,TGTGCCAGCTCGGGGGGTCCGTCACCCCTCCACTTT,CASSGGPSPLHF
TRBJ2-1,-,many,TRBV7-9,TGTGCCAGCAGCTTGGGATCCGACAGCCACAATGAGCAGTTCTTC,CASSLGSDSHNEQFF
TRBJ1-5,TRBD1,-,TRBV3-1,TGTGCCAGCAGCCGTGGACAGGGGGTAGATCAGCCCCAGCATTTT,CASSRGQGVDQPQHF
TRBJ2-7,-,-,TRBV5-5,TGTGCCAGCAGCTTGAGGCTAGCGACCTACGAGCAGTACTTC,CASSLRLATYEQYF
TRBJ1-6,TRBD1,-,TRBV4-1,TGCGCCAGCAGAGCCGGGACAGGGGGCAATTCACCCCTCCACTTT,CASRAGTGGNSPLHF
TRBJ1-1,-,-,TRBV3-1,TGTGCCAGCAGCCAAGACCCCGGGTGGGGGTCGGTCACTGAAGCTTTCTTT,CASSQDPGWGSVTEAFF
TRBJ2-1,TRBD2,many,TRBV20-1,TGCAGTGCTAGAGATCGGGCGGGAGCGGTCAACAATGAGCAGTTCTTC,CSARDRAGAVNNEQFF
TRBJ2-1,TRBD2,many,TRBV20-1,TGCAGTGCCTGGACTAGCGGGGGTGGGGATGAGCAGTTCTTC,CSAWTSGGGDEQFF
TRBJ2-5,TRBD2,many,TRBV20-1,TGCAGTGCTATTAGGACTAGCGGACAAGAGACCCAGTACTTC,CSAIRTSGQETQYF
TRBJ2-1,TRBD2,many,TRBV7-3,TGTGCCAGCAGCTTAGAAGCGGGACCCTACAATGAGCAGTTCTTC,CASSLEAGPYNEQFF
TRBJ2-7,TRBD2,many,TRBV20-1,TGCAGTGCCCCGATGATTCCGGGAGGGTTCTACGAGCAGTACTTC,CSAPMIPGGFYEQYF
TRBJ2-3,-,many,TRBV10-3,TGTGCCATCAGTGAGTCGGGGGCTAAGGCAGATACGCAGTATTTT,CAISESGAKADTQYF
TRBJ2-3,TRBD1,many,TRBV11-2,TGTGCCAGCAGCCAACCGGGACAGGGGGCAGATACGCAGTATTTT,CASSQPGQGADTQYF
TRBJ2-3,-,-,TRBV6-1,TGTGCCAGCAACGATGGTGGGCAGCGCACAGATACGCAGTATTTT,CASNDGGQRTDTQYF
TRBJ2-7,TRBD2,-,TRBV6-1,TGTGCCAGCAGTGCGTTAGCGGGGGGAGACTACGAGCAGTACTTC,CASSALAGGDYEQYF
TRBJ2-5,TRBD2,few,TRBV18,TGTGCCAGCTCACCCTGGACTAGCGGGGTTCAAGAGACCCAGTACTTC,CASSPWTSGVQETQYF
TRBJ1-1,-,many,TRBV12-3/TRBV12-4,TGTGCCAGCAGCCGGGCTGGGTGGGGCACTGAAGCTTTCTTT,CASSRAGWGTEAFF
TRBJ2-1,-,few,TRBV6-1,TGTGCCAGCACAAGGACTCGGAATTCTTACAATGAGCAGTTCTTC,CASTRTRNSYNEQFF
TRBJ1-1,-,many,TRBV20-1,TGCAGTGCTGGACTTAACACTGAAGCTTTCTTT,CSAGLNTEAFF
TRBJ2-2,-,-,TRBV24-1,TGTGCCACCAGTGATCCGACTATCCTTGGGCCCGGGGAGCTGTTTTTT,CATSDPTILGPGELFF
TRBJ2-3,-,-,TRBV18,TGTGCCAGCTCACCACCGTGGGGGGAACGCACAGATACGCAGTATTTT,CASSPPWGERTDTQYF
TRBJ2-2,-,-,TRBV12-3/TRBV12-4,TGTGCCAGCAGTTTAGTGGGATCCTTCACCGGGGAGCTGTTTTTT,CASSLVGSFTGELFF
TRBJ1-2,-,-,TRBV20-1,TGCAGTGCTAGTCTAGCCTTGGATGGCTACACCTTC,CSASLALDGYTF
TRBJ2-3,TRBD2,-,TRBV9,TGTGCCAGCAGCGTAGTTAGCGGGGGGACAAATACGCAGTATTTT,CASSVVSGGTNTQYF
TRBJ1-1,-,-,TRBV5-1,TGCGCCAGCAGCCCCACCTGGGGCGGTGAAGCTTTCTTT,CASSPTWGGEAFF
TRBJ1-1,-,many,TRBV10-3,TGTGCCATCAGGATGACAGCCTACACTGAAGCTTTCTTT,CAIRMTAYTEAFF
TRBJ2-1,TRBD2,-,TRBV28,TGTGCCACCAACGGGGGGAGTCCCTCATCCTACAATGAGCAGTTCTTC,CATNGGSPSSYNEQFF
TRBJ1-1,-,many,TRBV20-1,TGCAGTGCTAGTCCAGGCCCCTCCCGGGAAGCTTTCTTT,CSASPGPSREAFF
TRBJ1-2,-,many,TRBV6-1,TGTGCCAGCAGTGAAGGGATGGGGGAAGGGTATGGCCACACCTTC,CASSEGMGEGYGHTF
TRBJ1-4,-,many,TRBV3-1,TGTGCCAGCAGCCCACTCACGGGGGGTGAAAAACTGTTTTTT,CASSPLTGGEKLFF
TRBJ2-3,-,many,TRBV3-1,TGTGCCAGCAGCCAAGACTACCTTAATGGAGATACGCAGTATTTT,CASSQDYLNGDTQYF
TRBJ1-4,-,-,TRBV7-9,TGTGCCAGCAGCTTTTTAGGGGTACGGGAAAAACTGTTTTTT,CASSFLGVREKLFF
TRBJ2-5,-,many,TRBV5-1,TGCGCCAGCGCAGGGGAGGGAGAGACCCAGTACTTC,CASAGEGETQYF
TRBJ2-1,TRBD2,many,TRBV27,TGTGCCAGCAGCCCTAGCGGCAATGAGCAGTTCTTC,CASSPSGNEQFF